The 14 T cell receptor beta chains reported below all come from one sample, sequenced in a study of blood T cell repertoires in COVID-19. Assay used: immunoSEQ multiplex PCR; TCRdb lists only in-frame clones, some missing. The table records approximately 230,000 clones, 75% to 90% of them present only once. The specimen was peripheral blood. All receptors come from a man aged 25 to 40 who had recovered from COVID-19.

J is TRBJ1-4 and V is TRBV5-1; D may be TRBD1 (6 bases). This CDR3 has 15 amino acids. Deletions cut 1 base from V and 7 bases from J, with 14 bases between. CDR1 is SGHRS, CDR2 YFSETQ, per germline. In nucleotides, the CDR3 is TGCGCCAGCAGCTTGTCCAGGGGATTGGGTGAAAAACTGTTTTTT. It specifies CASSLSRGLGEKLFF.

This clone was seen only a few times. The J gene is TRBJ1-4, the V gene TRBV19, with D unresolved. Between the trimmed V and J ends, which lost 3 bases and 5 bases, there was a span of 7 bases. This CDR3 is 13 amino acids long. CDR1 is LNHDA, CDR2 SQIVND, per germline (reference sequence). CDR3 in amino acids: CASSIFVNEKLFF. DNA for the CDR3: TGTGCCAGTAGTATCTTTGTGAATGAAAAACTGTTTTTT.

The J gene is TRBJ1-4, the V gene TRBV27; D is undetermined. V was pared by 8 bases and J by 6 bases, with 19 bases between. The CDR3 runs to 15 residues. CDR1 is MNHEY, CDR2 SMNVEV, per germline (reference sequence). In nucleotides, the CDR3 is TGTGCCAGCTCAATGCTCTCCCAGGCATATGAAAAACTGTTTTTT. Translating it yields CASSMLSQAYEKLFF.

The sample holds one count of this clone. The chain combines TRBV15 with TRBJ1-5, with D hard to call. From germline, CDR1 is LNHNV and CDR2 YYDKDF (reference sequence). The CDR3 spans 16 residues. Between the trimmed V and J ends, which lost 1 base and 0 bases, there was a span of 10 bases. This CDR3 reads CATSRGAGYSNQPQHF. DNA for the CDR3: TGTGCCACCAGCAGAGGAGCGGGTTATAGCAATCAGCCCCAGCATTTT.

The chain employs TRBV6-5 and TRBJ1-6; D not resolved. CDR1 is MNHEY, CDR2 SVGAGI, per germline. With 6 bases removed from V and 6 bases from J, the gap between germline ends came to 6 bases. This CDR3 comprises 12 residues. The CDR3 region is CASRPLNSPLHF. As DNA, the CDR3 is TGTGCCAGCAGGCCACTTAATTCACCCCTCCACTTT.

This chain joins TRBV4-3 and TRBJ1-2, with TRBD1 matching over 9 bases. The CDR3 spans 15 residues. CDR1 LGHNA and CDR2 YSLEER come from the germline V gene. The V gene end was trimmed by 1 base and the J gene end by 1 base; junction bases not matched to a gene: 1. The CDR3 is CASSQGQGVNYGYTF. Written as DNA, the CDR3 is TGCGCCAGCAGCCAAGGACAGGGGGTTAACTATGGCTACACCTTC.

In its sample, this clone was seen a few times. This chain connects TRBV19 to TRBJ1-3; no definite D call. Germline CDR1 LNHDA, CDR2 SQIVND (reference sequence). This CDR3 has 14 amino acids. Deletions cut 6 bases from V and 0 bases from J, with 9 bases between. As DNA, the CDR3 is TGTGCCAGTAGGATCGGTAGCTCTGGAAACACCATATATTTT. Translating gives CASRIGSSGNTIYF.

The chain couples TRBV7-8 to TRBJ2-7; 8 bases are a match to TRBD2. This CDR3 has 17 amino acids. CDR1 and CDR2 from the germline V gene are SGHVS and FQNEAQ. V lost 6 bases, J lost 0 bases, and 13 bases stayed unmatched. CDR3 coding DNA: TGTGCCAGCAGTAGAATTAGCGGGGACACCCTCTCCTACGAGCAGTACTTC. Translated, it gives CASSRISGDTLSYEQYF.

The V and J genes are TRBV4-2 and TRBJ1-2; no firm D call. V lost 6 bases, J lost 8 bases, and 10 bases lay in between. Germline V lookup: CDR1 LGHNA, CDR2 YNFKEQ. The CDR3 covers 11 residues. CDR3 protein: CASREEGGYTF. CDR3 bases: TGTGCCAGCAGGGAGGAGGGCGGCTACACCTTC.

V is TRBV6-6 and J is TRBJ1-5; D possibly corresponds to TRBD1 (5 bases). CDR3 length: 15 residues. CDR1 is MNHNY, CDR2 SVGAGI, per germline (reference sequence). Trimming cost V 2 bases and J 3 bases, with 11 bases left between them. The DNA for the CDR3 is TGTGCCAGCAGTTACCTTGACAGTAACAATCAGCCCCAGCATTTT. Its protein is CASSYLDSNNQPQHF.

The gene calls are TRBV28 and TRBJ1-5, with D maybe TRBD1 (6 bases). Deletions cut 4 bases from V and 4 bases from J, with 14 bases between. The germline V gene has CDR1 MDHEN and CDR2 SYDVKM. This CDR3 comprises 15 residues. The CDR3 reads CASSSSDRRNQPQHF. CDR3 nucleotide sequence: TGTGCCAGCAGTTCCTCGGACAGACGGAATCAGCCCCAGCATTTT.

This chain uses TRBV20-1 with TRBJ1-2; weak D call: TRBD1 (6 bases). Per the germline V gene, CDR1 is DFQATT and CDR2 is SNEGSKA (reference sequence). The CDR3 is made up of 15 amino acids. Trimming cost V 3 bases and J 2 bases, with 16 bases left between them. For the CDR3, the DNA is TGCAGTGCTAGTGTCGCAGGGGCCATCAACTATGGCTACACCTTC. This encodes CSASVAGAINYGYTF.

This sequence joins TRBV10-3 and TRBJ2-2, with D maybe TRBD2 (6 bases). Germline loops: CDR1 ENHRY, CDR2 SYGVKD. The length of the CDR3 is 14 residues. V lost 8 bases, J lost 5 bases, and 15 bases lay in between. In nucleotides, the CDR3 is TGTGCCATCCCCCGGGACTCACCTACCGGGGAGCTGTTTTTT. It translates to CAIPRDSPTGELFF.

DNA of the CDR3: TGCGCCAGCAGCCAGAATTCCAGGGGAAACGGTAACTATGGCTACACCTTC. Its protein is CASSQNSRGNGNYGYTF. The chain couples TRBV4-1 to TRBJ1-2, with a weak D call TRBD1 (6 bases). Germline CDR1 is MGHRA and CDR2 is YSYEKL. This CDR3 is 17 amino acids long. The V end was cut by 3 bases, the J end by 1 base, with 18 bases between.